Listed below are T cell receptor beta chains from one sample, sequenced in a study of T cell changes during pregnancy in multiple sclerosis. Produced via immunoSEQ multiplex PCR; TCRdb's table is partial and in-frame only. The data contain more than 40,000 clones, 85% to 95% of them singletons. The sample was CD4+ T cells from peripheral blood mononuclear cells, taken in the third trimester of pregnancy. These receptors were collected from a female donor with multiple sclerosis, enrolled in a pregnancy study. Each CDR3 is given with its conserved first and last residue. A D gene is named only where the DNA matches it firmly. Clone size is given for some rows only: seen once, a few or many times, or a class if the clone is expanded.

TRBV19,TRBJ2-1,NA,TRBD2,TGTGCCAGTAGCGGACTAGCGGGAGGCCCCCTTGGGCAGTTCTTC,CASSGLAGGPLGQFF
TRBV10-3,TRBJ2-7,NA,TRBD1,TGTGCCATCAGCAAGACAGGGGGCGGCAACGAGCAGTACTTC,CAISKTGGGNEQYF
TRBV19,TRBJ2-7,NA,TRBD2,TGTGCCAGTAGTTCACTAGCGGGGACTTCCTACGAGCAGTACTTC,CASSSLAGTSYEQYF
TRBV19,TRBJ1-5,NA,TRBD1,TGTGCCAGCAATACCGGGACAGGGAATAGTCAGCCCCAGCATTTT,CASNTGTGNSQPQHF
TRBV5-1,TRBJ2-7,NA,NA,TGCGCCAGCAGCTTGGGTGTTGGCCCCTACGAGCAGTACTTC,CASSLGVGPYEQYF
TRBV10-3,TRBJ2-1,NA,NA,TGTGCTACCCTCCCGCGGGACTTCCTTTCGAGCTCCTACAATGAGCAGTTCTTC,CATLPRDFLSSSYNEQFF
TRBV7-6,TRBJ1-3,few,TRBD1,TGTGCCAGCAGCTTAGCGGCGGGACAGGAACCCGCTGGAAACACCATATATTTT,CASSLAAGQEPAGNTIYF
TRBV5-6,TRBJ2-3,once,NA,TGTGCCAGCAGTTTTGAATGGGCCACGCAGTATTTT,CASSFEWATQYF
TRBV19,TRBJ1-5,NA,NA,TGTGCCAGTAGATCACATGCAGGACTTTCGAGCAATCAGCCCCAGCATTTT,CASRSHAGLSSNQPQHF
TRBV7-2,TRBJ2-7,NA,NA,TGTGCCAGCAGCTTAAACCCTGCGCCCTACGAGCAGTACTTC,CASSLNPAPYEQYF
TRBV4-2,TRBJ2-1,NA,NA,TGTGCCAGCAGCCAAGATGGAGCAGCTAGCCGCTACAATGAGCAGTTCTTC,CASSQDGAASRYNEQFF
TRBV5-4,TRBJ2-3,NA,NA,TGTGCCAGCAGCTTGGCCGGGGATACGCAGTATTTT,CASSLAGDTQYF
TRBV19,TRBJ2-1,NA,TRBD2,TGTGCCAGTACTATCACAAGGGCGGGAGGCTCCTACAATGAGCAGTTCTTC,CASTITRAGGSYNEQFF
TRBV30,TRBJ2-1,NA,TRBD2,TGTGCCTGGAGCCGTGGACTAGCGGGAGGCGGTGATGAGCAGTTCTTC,CAWSRGLAGGGDEQFF
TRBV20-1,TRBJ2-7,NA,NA,TGCAGTGCTTCCCCCAATTCCGAGCAGTACTTC,CSASPNSEQYF
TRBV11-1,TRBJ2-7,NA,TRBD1,TGTGCCAGCAGCCCCCGACAGGGGGCGCGGTACGAGCAGTACTTC,CASSPRQGARYEQYF
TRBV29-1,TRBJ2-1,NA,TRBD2,TGCAGCGTTAGAAGGACTAGCGGACCCAATGAGCAGTTCTTC,CSVRRTSGPNEQFF
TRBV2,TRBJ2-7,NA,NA,TGTGCCAGCAGAGGACAGACTACGTTGGAGCAGTACTTC,CASRGQTTLEQYF
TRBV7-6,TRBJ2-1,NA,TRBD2,TGTGCCAGCAGCTTAGGAGCTAGCGGGAGTAAAAATGAGCAGTTCTTC,CASSLGASGSKNEQFF
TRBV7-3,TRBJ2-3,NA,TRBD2,TGTGCCAGCAGCGGAGGACTAGGTGCTACGCAGTATTTT,CASSGGLGATQYF
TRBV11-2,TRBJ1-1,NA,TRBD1,TGTGCCAGCAGCTTGGACAGGGCAACGACTGAAGCTTTCTTT,CASSLDRATTEAFF
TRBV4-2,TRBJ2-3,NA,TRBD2,TGTGCCAGCAGCCAAGGGGTAGCGGGAGCTTATACGCAGTATTTT,CASSQGVAGAYTQYF
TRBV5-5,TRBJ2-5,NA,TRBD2,TGTGCCAGCAGCATTGGACTAGCGGGAGGGGGAGAGACCCAGTACTTC,CASSIGLAGGGETQYF
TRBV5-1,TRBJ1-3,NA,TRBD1,TGCGCCAGCAGCTTGGAGGGACAGGCTGGAAACACCATATATTTT,CASSLEGQAGNTIYF
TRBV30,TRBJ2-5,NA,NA,TGTGCCTGGAGTCGGAGTAACAGGCCGTTCCAAGAGACCCAGTACTTC,CAWSRSNRPFQETQYF
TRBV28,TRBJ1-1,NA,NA,TGTGCCAGCAGTTTAAACCAGGGTAACATGAACACTGAAGCTTTCTTT,CASSLNQGNMNTEAFF
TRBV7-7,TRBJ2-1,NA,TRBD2,TGTGCTAGCAGCTTAGAGGCTAGCGGGTTTTATGAGCAGTTCTTC,CASSLEASGFYEQFF
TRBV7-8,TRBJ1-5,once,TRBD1,TGTGCCAGCAGCTTCCGACAGGGCGGCAATCAGCCCCAGCATTTT,CASSFRQGGNQPQHF
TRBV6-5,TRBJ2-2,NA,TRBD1,TGTGCCAGCAGGCGGACAGGAGCCGACACCGGGGAGCTGTTTTTT,CASRRTGADTGELFF
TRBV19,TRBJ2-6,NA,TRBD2,TGTGCCAGTAGTATGGGGGGGAGAGGGGCCAACGTCCTGACTTTC,CASSMGGRGANVLTF
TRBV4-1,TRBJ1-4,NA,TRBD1,TGCGCCAGCAGCCTAGACAGGGGAAGTGAAAAACTGTTTTTT,CASSLDRGSEKLFF
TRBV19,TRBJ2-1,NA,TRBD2,TGTGCCAGCAAGCGGGACGGAACGACCAATGAGCAGTTCTTC,CASKRDGTTNEQFF
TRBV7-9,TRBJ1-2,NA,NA,TGTGCCAGCAGCCGGCTAGCCGAGGGCTATGGCTACACCTTC,CASSRLAEGYGYTF
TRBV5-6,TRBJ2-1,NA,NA,TGTGCCAGCAGCTTGGTCCAGGGAGGCTACAATGAGCAGTTCTTC,CASSLVQGGYNEQFF
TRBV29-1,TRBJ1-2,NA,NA,TGCAGCGTGGTACGGGAGGCCCGCTATGGCTACACCTTC,CSVVREARYGYTF
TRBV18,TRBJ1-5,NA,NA,TGTGCCAGCTCACCGGACTCGGTGGCTCAGCCCCAGCATTTT,CASSPDSVAQPQHF
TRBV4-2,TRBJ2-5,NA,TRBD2,TGTGCCAGCAGCCAAGAGGCGGGGGTAGAGACCCAGTACTTC,CASSQEAGVETQYF
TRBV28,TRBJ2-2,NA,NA,TGTGCCAGCACCCTCAGTACCGGGGAGCTGTTTTTT,CASTLSTGELFF
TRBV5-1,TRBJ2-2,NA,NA,TGCGCCAGCAGCTACAGGGATTTCACGACCGGGGAGCTGTTTTTT,CASSYRDFTTGELFF
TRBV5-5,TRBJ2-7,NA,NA,TGTGCCAGCAGCTTGCAGGTAAACAGCTACGAGCAGTACTTC,CASSLQVNSYEQYF
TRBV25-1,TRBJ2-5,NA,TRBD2,TGTGCCAGCAGTGGAGGACTAGCGCCTCAAGAGACCCAGTACTTC,CASSGGLAPQETQYF
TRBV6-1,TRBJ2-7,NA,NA,TGTGCCAGCAGTGAAGGGACAGCCAAATACGAGCAGTACTTC,CASSEGTAKYEQYF
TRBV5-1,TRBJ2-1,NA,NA,TGCGCCAGCAGCTTTAAGGGGGACAATGAGCAGTTCTTC,CASSFKGDNEQFF